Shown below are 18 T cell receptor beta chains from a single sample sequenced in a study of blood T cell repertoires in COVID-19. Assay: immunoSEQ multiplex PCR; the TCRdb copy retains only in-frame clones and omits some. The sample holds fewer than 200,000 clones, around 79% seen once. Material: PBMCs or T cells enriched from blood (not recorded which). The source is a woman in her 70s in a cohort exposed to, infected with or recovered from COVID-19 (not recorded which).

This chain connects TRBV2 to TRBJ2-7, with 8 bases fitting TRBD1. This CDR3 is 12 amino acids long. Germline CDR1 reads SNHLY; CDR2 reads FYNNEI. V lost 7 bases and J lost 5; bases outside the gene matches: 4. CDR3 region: CASKRQGNEQYF. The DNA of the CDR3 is TGTGCCAGCAAAAGACAGGGGAACGAGCAGTACTTC.

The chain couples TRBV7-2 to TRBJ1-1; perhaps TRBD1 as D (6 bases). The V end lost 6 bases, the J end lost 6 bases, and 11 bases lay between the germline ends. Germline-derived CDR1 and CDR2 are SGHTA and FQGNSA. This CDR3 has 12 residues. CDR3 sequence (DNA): TGTGCCAGCAGGCGAGCAGGGGCTGAAGCTTTCTTT. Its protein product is CASRRAGAEAFF.

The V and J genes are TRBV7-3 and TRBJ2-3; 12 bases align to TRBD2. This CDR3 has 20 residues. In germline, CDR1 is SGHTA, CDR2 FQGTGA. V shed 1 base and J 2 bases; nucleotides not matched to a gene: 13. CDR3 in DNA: TGTGCCAGCAGCTTAAAGGGGAGAGGTGGGACTAGCGGGCTCACAGATACGCAGTATTTT. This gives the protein CASSLKGRGGTSGLTDTQYF. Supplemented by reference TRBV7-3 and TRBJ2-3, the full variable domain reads GAGVSQTPSNKVTEKGKYVELRCDPISGHTALYWYRQSLGQGPEFLIYFQGTGAADDSGLPNDRFFAVRPEGSVSTLKIQRTERGDSAVYLCASSLKGRGGTSGLTDTQYFGPGTRLTVL.

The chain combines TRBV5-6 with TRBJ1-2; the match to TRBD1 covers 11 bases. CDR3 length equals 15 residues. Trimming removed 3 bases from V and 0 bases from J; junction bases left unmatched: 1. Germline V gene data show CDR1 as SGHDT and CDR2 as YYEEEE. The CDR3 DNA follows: TGTGCCAGCAGCTGGACAGGGGGCCCTAACTATGGCTACACCTTC. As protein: CASSWTGGPNYGYTF.

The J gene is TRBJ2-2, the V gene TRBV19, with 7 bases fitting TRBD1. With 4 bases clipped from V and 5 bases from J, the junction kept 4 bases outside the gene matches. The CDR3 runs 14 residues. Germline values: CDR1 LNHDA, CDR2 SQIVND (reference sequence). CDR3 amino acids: CASSTDRETGELFF. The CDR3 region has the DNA TGTGCCAGTAGTACCGACAGGGAAACCGGGGAGCTGTTTTTT.

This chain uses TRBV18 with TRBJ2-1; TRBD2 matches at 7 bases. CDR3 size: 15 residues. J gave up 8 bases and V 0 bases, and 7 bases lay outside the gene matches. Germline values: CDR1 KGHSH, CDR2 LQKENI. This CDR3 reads CASSPPSGAQYEQFF. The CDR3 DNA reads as TGTGCCAGCTCACCACCGAGCGGGGCCCAATATGAGCAGTTCTTC.

The CDR3: CSASRGVTEAFF. The CDR3 DNA sequence: TGCAGTGCTAGTAGGGGCGTCACTGAAGCTTTCTTT. The V gene is TRBV20-1, the J gene TRBJ1-1; weak D call: TRBD1 (5 bases). Between the trimmed V and J ends, which lost 3 bases and 4 bases, there was a span of 9 bases. CDR1 DFQATT and CDR2 SNEGSKA come from the germline V gene (reference sequence). The CDR3 is 12 amino acids.

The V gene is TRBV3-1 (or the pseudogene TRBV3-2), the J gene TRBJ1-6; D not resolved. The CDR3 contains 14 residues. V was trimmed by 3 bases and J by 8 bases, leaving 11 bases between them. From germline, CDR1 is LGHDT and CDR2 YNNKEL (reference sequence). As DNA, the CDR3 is TGTGCCAGCAGCCAGGTGAGGAGAGATTCACCCCTCCACTTT. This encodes CASSQVRRDSPLHF.

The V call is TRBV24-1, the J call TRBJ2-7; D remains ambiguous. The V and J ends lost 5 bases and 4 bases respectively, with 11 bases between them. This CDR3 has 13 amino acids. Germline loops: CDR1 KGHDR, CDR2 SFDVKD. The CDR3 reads CATSGRTSYEQYF. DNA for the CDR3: TGTGCCACCAGTGGCCGAACTTCTTACGAGCAGTACTTC.

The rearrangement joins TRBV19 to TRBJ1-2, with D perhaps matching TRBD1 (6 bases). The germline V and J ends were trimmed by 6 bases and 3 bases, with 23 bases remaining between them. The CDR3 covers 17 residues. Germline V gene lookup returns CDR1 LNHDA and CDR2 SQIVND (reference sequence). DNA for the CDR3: TGTGCCAGTAGCCCTTTCCTGGACAGCGCGATTTACTATGGCTACACCTTC. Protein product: CASSPFLDSAIYYGYTF. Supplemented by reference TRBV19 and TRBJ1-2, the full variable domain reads DGGITQSPKYLFRKEGQNVTLSCEQNLNHDAMYWYRQDPGQGLRLIYYSQIVNDFQKGDIAEGYSVSREKKESFPLTVTSAQKNPTAFYLCASSPFLDSAIYYGYTFGSGTRLTVV.

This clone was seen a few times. The CDR3 bases are TGTGCCAGCAGTGCTCCGAACACCGGGGAGCTGTTTTTT. It encodes CASSAPNTGELFF. The rearrangement links TRBV6-4 to TRBJ2-2; the D is unclear. This CDR3 region has 13 residues. V was shortened by 4 bases and J by 0 bases, with 3 bases between the two germline ends. Germline CDR1 and CDR2: MRHNA and SNTAGT.

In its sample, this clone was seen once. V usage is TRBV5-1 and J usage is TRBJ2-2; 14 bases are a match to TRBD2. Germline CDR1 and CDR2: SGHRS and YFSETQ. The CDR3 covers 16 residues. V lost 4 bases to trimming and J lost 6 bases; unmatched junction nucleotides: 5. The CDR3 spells CASSNRGLAGAGELFF. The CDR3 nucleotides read TGCGCCAGCAGCAACCGGGGACTAGCGGGAGCCGGGGAGCTGTTTTTT.

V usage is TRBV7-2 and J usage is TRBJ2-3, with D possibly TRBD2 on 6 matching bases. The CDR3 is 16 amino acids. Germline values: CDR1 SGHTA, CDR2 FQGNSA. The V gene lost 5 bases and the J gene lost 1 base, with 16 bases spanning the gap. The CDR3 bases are TGTGCCAGCAGCCGGGGGTGGGGGACTCGCACAGATACGCAGTATTTT. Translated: CASSRGWGTRTDTQYF.

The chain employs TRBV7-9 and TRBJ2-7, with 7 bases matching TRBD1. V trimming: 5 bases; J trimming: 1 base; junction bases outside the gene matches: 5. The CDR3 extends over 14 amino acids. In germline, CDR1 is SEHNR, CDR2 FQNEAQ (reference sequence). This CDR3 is CASSPRQGSYEQYF. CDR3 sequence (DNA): TGTGCCAGCAGCCCACGACAGGGATCCTACGAGCAGTACTTC.

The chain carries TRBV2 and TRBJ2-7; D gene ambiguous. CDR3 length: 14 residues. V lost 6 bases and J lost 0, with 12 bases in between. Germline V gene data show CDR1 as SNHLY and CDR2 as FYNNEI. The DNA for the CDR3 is TGTGCCAGCAGAGGTAGACTTCTCTCCTACGAGCAGTACTTC. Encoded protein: CASRGRLLSYEQYF.

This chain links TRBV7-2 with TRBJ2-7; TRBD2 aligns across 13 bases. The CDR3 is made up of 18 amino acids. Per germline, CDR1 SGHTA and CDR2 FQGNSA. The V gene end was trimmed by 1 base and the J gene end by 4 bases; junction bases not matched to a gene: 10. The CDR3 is CASSLGTSGSFGAYEQYF. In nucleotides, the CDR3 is TGTGCCAGCAGCTTAGGGACTAGCGGGAGTTTTGGCGCGTACGAGCAGTACTTC.

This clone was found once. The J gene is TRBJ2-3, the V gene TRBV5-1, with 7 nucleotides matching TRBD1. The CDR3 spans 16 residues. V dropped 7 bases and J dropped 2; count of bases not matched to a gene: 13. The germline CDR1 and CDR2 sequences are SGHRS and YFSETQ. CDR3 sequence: CASREGASGITDTQYF. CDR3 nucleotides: TGCGCCAGCCGCGAGGGGGCGAGTGGGATCACAGATACGCAGTATTTT.

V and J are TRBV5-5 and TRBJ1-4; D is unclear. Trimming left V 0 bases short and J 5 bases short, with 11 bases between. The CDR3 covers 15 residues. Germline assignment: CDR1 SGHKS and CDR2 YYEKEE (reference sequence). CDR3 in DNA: TGTGCCAGCAGCTTGGGATACGCGCGAAATGAAAAACTGTTTTTT. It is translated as CASSLGYARNEKLFF.